A selection of T cell receptor beta chains follows, all from one sample in a study of response to subunit inactivated influenza vaccine. Each CDR3 protein gets one entry after TCRdb re-called the RT-PCR reads with MiXCR. This sample has about 240,000 distinct CDR3 sequences, with less than 15% found just once. The starting material was non-naive T cells sorted from PBMCs, obtained 14 to 15 days before vaccination. The receptors shown here come from a man aged 45-65 years who received an inactivated influenza vaccine. The CDR3 runs from the conserved cysteine through the conserved F or W. The order of the fields is J gene, V gene, D gene, CDR3 length, clone size, CDR3 protein, CDR3 DNA. The D gene is left open where the match is weak. Not all rows give a size; the values are once, few, many and, for expanded clones, a class.

>TRBJ2-7|TRBV28|-|13|-
CASSSGSFYEQYF
TGTGCCAGCAGTTCCGGGTCCTTTTACGAGCAGTACTTC
>TRBJ2-3|TRBV19|TRBD1|14|-
CASRRQGGTDTQYF
TGTGCCAGTAGGCGACAGGGTGGCACAGATACGCAGTATTTT
>TRBJ1-6|TRBV11-2|TRBD1|14|-
CASSTGQAYSPLHF
TGTGCCAGCAGCACGGGACAGGCCTACTCACCCCTCCACTTT
>TRBJ1-5|TRBV4-3|-|13|few
CASSQDRGGPQHF
TGCGCCAGCAGCCAAGATCGGGGTGGACCCCAGCATTTT
>TRBJ2-7|TRBV21-1|-|15|few
CASSKYGKILYEQYF
TGTGCCAGCAGCAAATACGGGAAAATCCTCTACGAGCAGTACTTC
>TRBJ1-2|TRBV20-1|-|14|-
CSAYARDIVYGYTF
TGCAGTGCCTACGCCCGGGACATTGTCTATGGCTACACCTTC
>TRBJ1-5|TRBV18|-|16|-
CASSPQKQSAGQPQHF
TGTGCCAGCTCACCACAAAAACAGTCGGCGGGTCAGCCCCAGCATTTT
>TRBJ2-1|TRBV10-3|TRBD1|16|few
CAISGGGQGARNEQFF
TGTGCCATCAGTGGGGGGGGACAGGGGGCGCGTAATGAGCAGTTCTTC
>TRBJ2-7|TRBV28|-|11|-
CASTNRYEQCF
TGTGCCAGCACCAACAGATACGAGCAGTGCTTC
>TRBJ2-7|TRBV7-2|-|13|many
CASSFASSYEQYF
TGTGCCAGCAGCTTCGCTAGCTCCTACGAGCAGTACTTC
>TRBJ2-5|TRBV12-3/TRBV12-4|TRBD1|13|-
CASSLDRAVTQYF
TGTGCCAGCAGCCTCGACAGGGCAGTGACCCAGTACTTC
>TRBJ2-3|TRBV5-1|TRBD2|15|-
CASSSSGRDTDTQYF
TGCGCCAGCAGTTCTAGCGGGAGGGATACAGATACGCAGTATTTT
>TRBJ2-4|TRBV6-5|TRBD1|18|few
CASSYSVTGGAGKNIQYF
TGTGCCAGCAGTTACTCGGTAACAGGGGGCGCGGGCAAAAACATTCAGTACTTC
>TRBJ2-3|TRBV4-2|TRBD2|17|medium-sized
CASSQGNGGRLADTQYF
TGTGCCAGCAGCCAAGGGAACGGCGGGAGACTGGCAGATACGCAGTATTTT
>TRBJ2-7|TRBV9|TRBD2|18|-
CASSVGSSGRHVSYEQYF
TGTGCCAGCAGCGTAGGATCTAGCGGGAGGCACGTATCCTACGAGCAGTACTTC
>TRBJ1-1|TRBV7-2|-|14|many
CASSRTTMNTEAFF
TGTGCCAGCAGCCGGACAACCATGAACACTGAAGCTTTCTTT
>TRBJ2-3|TRBV15|TRBD2|18|few
CATSREVGLAGGKDTQYF
TGTGCCACCAGCAGAGAGGTGGGACTAGCGGGAGGCAAAGATACGCAGTATTTT
>TRBJ2-7|TRBV7-9|-|14|-
CASSLSGSSGEQYF
TGTGCCAGCAGCCTATCGGGATCTTCGGGCGAGCAGTACTTC
>TRBJ2-2|TRBV9|-|15|few
CASSPGGHFPGELFF
TGTGCCAGCAGCCCGGGGGGACACTTCCCCGGGGAGCTGTTTTTT
>TRBJ1-3|TRBV29-1|-|13|-
CSVAQEAGNTIYF
TGCAGCGTAGCACAGGAGGCGGGAAACACCATATATTTT
>TRBJ2-3|TRBV9|-|14|few
CASSPRQEVDTQYF
TGTGCCAGCAGCCCTCGACAGGAGGTCGATACGCAGTATTTT
>TRBJ1-1|TRBV2|TRBD1|14|few
CASSGQGRVGEAFF
TGTGCCAGCAGCGGACAGGGACGGGTCGGTGAAGCTTTCTTT
>TRBJ1-2|TRBV5-6|-|13|few
CASSPPSGGGYTF
TGTGCCAGCAGCCCCCCATCGGGGGGAGGCTACACCTTC
>TRBJ1-2|TRBV5-8|TRBD1|14|few
CASSLTGENYGYTF
TGTGCCAGCAGCTTGACAGGGGAGAACTATGGCTACACCTTC
>TRBJ2-7|TRBV6-1|TRBD1|15|-
CASPAVGTGFHEQYF
TGTGCCAGCCCCGCGGTTGGGACAGGGTTCCACGAGCAGTACTTC
>TRBJ2-1|TRBV20-1|TRBD2|16|-
CSADQMSGTPGGEQFF
TGCAGTGCCGACCAAATGAGCGGTACCCCGGGGGGTGAGCAGTTCTTC
>TRBJ2-3|TRBV4-3|-|15|few
CASSQGSLGKDTQYF
TGCGCCAGCAGCCAAGGGTCGCTCGGGAAAGATACGCAGTATTTT
>TRBJ2-7|TRBV20-1|TRBD2|13|many
CSAIPSGRGEQYF
TGCAGTGCTATACCTAGCGGGAGGGGTGAGCAGTACTTC
>TRBJ1-6|TRBV20-1|-|15|-
CSADLSYRDNSPLHF
TGCAGTGCTGACCTCTCCTACAGGGATAATTCACCCCTCCACTTT
>TRBJ1-1|TRBV5-1|-|14|many
CASSFKTMNTEAFF
TGCGCCAGCAGCTTCAAAACTATGAACACTGAAGCTTTCTTT
>TRBJ2-6|TRBV5-1|-|20|once
CASSLYAWTRGYSGANVLTF
TGCGCCAGCAGCTTGTATGCGTGGACCAGGGGTTACTCTGGGGCCAACGTCCTGACTTTC
>TRBJ2-5|TRBV7-2|-|15|-
CASSLGGLKKETQYF
TGTGCCAGCAGCTTAGGTGGACTAAAAAAAGAGACCCAGTACTTC
>TRBJ2-2|TRBV30|-|11|many
CARRYTGELFF
TGTGCCCGAAGGTACACCGGGGAGCTGTTTTTT
>TRBJ1-2|TRBV25-1|TRBD1|15|-
CASSPPGQDYYGYTF
TGTGCCAGCAGTCCCCCCGGACAGGACTACTATGGCTACACCTTC
>TRBJ2-2|TRBV9|TRBD2|17|-
CASSARLAGVNTGELFF
TGTGCCAGCAGCGCCCGACTAGCGGGGGTGAACACCGGGGAGCTGTTTTTT
>TRBJ1-5|TRBV2|-|13|many
CASRQQGAQPQHF
TGTGCCAGCAGACAACAGGGTGCTCAGCCCCAGCATTTT
>TRBJ1-1|TRBV6-2/TRBV6-3|-|14|many
CASRTPEVNTEAFF
TGTGCCAGCAGGACCCCCGAGGTGAACACTGAAGCTTTCTTT
>TRBJ1-6|TRBV18|-|16|few
CASSPPNRRSESPLHF
TGTGCCAGCTCACCACCGAACAGGAGGAGCGAGTCACCCCTCCACTTT
>TRBJ1-4|TRBV7-9|TRBD1|14|-
CASSKRQGIGELFF
TGTGCCAGCAGTAAGAGACAGGGGATCGGGGAACTGTTTTTT
>TRBJ2-7|TRBV19|-|13|-
CASSTEPRYEQYF
TGTGCCAGTAGTACAGAGCCGCGATACGAGCAGTACTTC
>TRBJ2-1|TRBV11-2|TRBD2|15|-
CASSRPGLAGNEQFF
TGTGCCAGCAGCCGACCGGGACTAGCGGGCAATGAGCAGTTCTTC
>TRBJ1-4|TRBV20-1|TRBD1|16|few
CSAFNRGRGTNEKLFF
TGCAGTGCGTTTAACAGGGGGCGCGGGACTAATGAAAAACTGTTTTTT
>TRBJ2-5|TRBV12-3/TRBV12-4|TRBD1|14|many
CASSLGGGGETQYF
TGTGCCAGCAGTTTAGGAGGGGGCGGAGAGACCCAGTACTTC
>TRBJ2-5|TRBV30|TRBD2|14|few
CAWSVESGGRTQYF
TGTGCCTGGAGTGTAGAATCGGGAGGAAGGACCCAGTACTTC
>TRBJ1-1|TRBV30|-|13|-
CAWIPSMNTEAFF
TGTGCCTGGATTCCTTCTATGAACACTGAAGCTTTCTTT
>TRBJ2-3|TRBV29-1|-|10|-
CSTLADTQYF
TGCAGCACCCTAGCAGATACGCAGTATTTT
>TRBJ2-1|TRBV3-1|TRBD2|14|few
CASSQGLAIHEQFF
TGTGCCAGCAGCCAAGGACTAGCGATACATGAGCAGTTCTTC
>TRBJ2-7|TRBV20-1|TRBD1|15|many
CSARDQTGISYEQYF
TGCAGTGCTAGAGATCAGACAGGGATCTCCTACGAGCAGTACTTC
>TRBJ1-5|TRBV12-3/TRBV12-4|-|14|few
CASRSGHSNQPQHF
TGTGCCAGCAGATCTGGACACAGCAATCAGCCCCAGCATTTT
>TRBJ2-7|TRBV19|-|14|few
CASSIRVSSYEQYF
TGTGCCAGTAGTATCCGCGTGAGCTCCTACGAGCAGTACTTC
>TRBJ2-7|TRBV3-1|TRBD2|15|few
CASSQGGRSSYEQYF
TGTGCCAGCAGCCAAGGCGGGAGGAGCTCCTACGAGCAGTACTTC
>TRBJ2-1|TRBV30|TRBD2|12|many
CAWSVTRENQFF
TGTGCCTGGAGTGTAACGCGGGAGAATCAGTTCTTC
>TRBJ2-1|TRBV3-1|TRBD2|17|-
CACSQDPWRESYNEQFF
TGTGCCTGCAGCCAAGACCCGTGGCGGGAGAGTTACAATGAGCAGTTCTTC
>TRBJ1-5|TRBV28|TRBD1|15|few
CASSLITGGRQPQHF
TGTGCCAGCAGTTTGATCACAGGGGGCCGCCAGCCCCAGCATTTT
>TRBJ2-6|TRBV9|-|15|-
CASSALGFGANVLTF
TGTGCCAGCAGCGCTCTTGGGTTTGGGGCCAACGTCCTGACTTTC
>TRBJ2-3|TRBV12-2|-|17|many
CASRLASRGGYTDTQYF
TGTGCAAGTCGCTTAGCGAGTCGGGGGGGATACACAGATACGCAGTATTTT
>TRBJ1-2|TRBV15|TRBD1|16|-
CATSRVAGQGNHGYTF
TGTGCCACCAGCAGAGTTGCGGGACAGGGAAACCATGGCTACACCTTC
>TRBJ2-5|TRBV29-1|-|12|few
CSVVTGQETQYF
TGCAGCGTTGTGACAGGACAAGAGACCCAGTACTTC
>TRBJ1-4|TRBV6-5|-|16|many
CASSYHQGPKGEKLFF
TGTGCCAGCAGTTACCACCAGGGACCTAAAGGGGAAAAACTGTTTTTT